This T cell receptor (beta chain) was obtained from a study of T-cell reconstitution after alpha-beta-depleted transplantation in children. Trimming took 5 bases from V and 5 from J, leaving 10 bases between them. The CDR3 contains 12 residues. General study points: It was newly produced T cells that mostly accounted for T-cell counts and diversity one year after transplant. Several hundred expanded graft clones reportedly gave rise to the alpha-beta T cells present about two months after transplant.

With respect to this clonotype: The antigen is unknown.

Preparing the TCRbeta library involved the use of unique molecular identifiers. Each CDR3 protein gets one entry after TCRdb re-called the PCR reads with MiXCR. The repertoire has about 98,000 distinct CDR3 sequences, roughly a quarter of them found once; the top ten carry over 20%. This sequence originates from a boy younger than 10 with acute lymphoblastic leukemia, due to receive a stem cell transplant. The V call is TRBV12-3 or TRBV12-4, the J call TRBJ2-7, with D possibly matching TRBD1 (6 bases). Sequencing used PBMCs, obtained before TCRalphabeta/CD19-depleted stem cell transplant. CDR3 amino acids: CASSPQGNEQYF. DNA of the CDR3: TGTGCCAGCAGTCCCCAGGGGAACGAGCAGTACTTC.